This T cell receptor (beta chain) is drawn from a study of shared clonotypes between healthy human individuals (TCRdb year 2020). At the level of the whole study: Three men and a couple of women, aged 18 to 49 years, made up the cohort. Leukapheresis yielded between about 0.9 and 8.9 billion PBMCs per donor. Per donor, three plates each were used for CD4 naive and CD4 memory, two for CD8 naive, and one for CD8 memory. To estimate repertoire size and how much clonotype sharing occurs between individuals, the study deeply sequenced the blood TCR repertoires of about five healthy adults. To increase sequencing depth and limit assay-specific biases, TCR repertoire library preparation and sequencing were carried out by different laboratories using diverse techniques. Results the study describes overall, beyond this receptor: Clonotypes shared by all four sorted-subset donors showed higher generation probabilities than non-shared clonotypes. Larger estimated clonotype richness was generally found for naive subsets than for memory subsets. Only blood was sampled, and tissue TCR repertoires likely differ from those in blood. The genetic and exposure-history diversity represented was limited by the small number of donors. Based on pairwise subsampling, the degree of clonotype sharing among donors was expected to be affected by sequencing depth. Sharing across four donors was observed for 4.5% to 6.5% of naive CD4, 3% to 3.5% of naive CD8, 2.3% of memory CD4, and 0.4% of memory CD8 clonotypes. Even with the large sequencing depth, rarefaction of the sorted-subset datasets indicated that sequencing was incomplete.

Healthy HIV-negative adults with no recently reported acute infections or vaccinations were included as donors. Every donor was a Caucasian adult living in Nashville, Tennessee, USA. CD4+ T cells were enriched through magnetic negative selection, after which naive cells were positively selected on CD45RA and the remaining negative fraction served as the memory subset. Blood was obtained by leukapheresis, after which PBMCs were separated by Ficoll-Histopaque density gradient centrifugation and cryopreserved in liquid nitrogen vapor phase. Purity and quantity of every magnetically sorted T cell population were checked by analytical flow cytometry. From each sorted fraction, genomic DNA was isolated and quantified by UV absorbance on a Nanodrop 2000c. Using the deep immunoSEQ assay, multiplex PCR amplified TCR CDR3 regions from genomic DNA. Extracted genomic DNA from each cell subset was spread evenly across all wells of several immunoSEQ 96-well plates, with each plate serving as a replicate. For sorted subsets, each replicate PCR was loaded with around 200 ng genomic DNA, equivalent to approximately 27,000 T cell genomes. Purified libraries were measured with a Qubit 3.0 fluorometer, size-checked on a Bioanalyzer 2100, and measured again with the KAPA Library Quantification kit. Every immunoSEQ 96-well plate was sequenced on a separate single-read 150-cycle Illumina NextSeq 550 flow cell. In the authors' own workflow: The immunoSEQ output contained only junctional sequences without quality scores, so filtering could not match that applied to full-length reads. Sequences were annotated with PyIR, a Python wrapper for IgBLAST v1.9, and V/J genes and CDR3 were assigned using IMGT germline references. Reads were filtered out if the reads had weak V/J assignments (E-value above 1e-6), no CDR3, stop codons, out-of-frame junctions, or ambiguous translated residues. V3J clonotypes were defined as sequences sharing the same inferred V gene, J gene, and CDR3 amino acid sequence. To compute the percentage overlap between repertoires, the number of shared unique clonotypes was divided by the size of the smaller repertoire. Three approaches were used to assess repertoire richness: RTK rarefaction, the Chao1 estimator, and Recon v2.1 estimates of unobserved clonotypes. Generation probabilities for all TCRbeta clonotypes obtained by the gDNA method from several donors were computed using OLGA. TCRdb provides this immuneACCESS table in a form limited to in-frame rearrangements. Some clones are lacking; in checked studies, under half of them reflect an unresolved V gene, and why the rest are absent is not known. The D gene and trimming were derived from the DNA, and the V and J assignments and clone size from that table. The sample profile shows some 240,000 clones; about 69% of them were found once. The leading ten clones occupy approximately 12% of the sample.

This clone was seen repeatedly, ten times or more. Its antigen has not been determined. Base-call qualities are not available, and no considerably larger clone is one nucleotide away. Sequences were obtained from memory CD4+ T cells sorted from blood. The cell subset or site label on this specimen signifies: CD45RA-negative fraction. This clonotype was sampled from a man aged 30-40 years in good health.

The CDR3 protein sequence reads: CASSATGTGRPAEQYF. The bases are TGTGCCAGTAGTGCTACCGGGACAGGGCGTCCTGCGGAGCAGTACTTC. This receptor chain uses TRBV19 and TRBJ2-7; 9 bases in between match TRBD1. V lost 5 bases and J lost 7 bases, and the count of bases not matched to a germline gene is 15. The germline V gene (reference sequence) gives CDR1 as LNHDA and CDR2 as SQIVND. Taken from cysteine to phenylalanine, the CDR3 has 16 residues. The retained sequence is limited to the CDR3, 48 bases, with the frame set at the first base. Joined to the reference TRBV19 and TRBJ2-7 proteins, this CDR3 gives the full variable domain: DGGITQSPKYLFRKEGQNVTLSCEQNLNHDAMYWYRQDPGQGLRLIYYSQIVNDFQKGDIAEGYSVSREKKESFPLTVTSAQKNPTAFYLCASSATGTGRPAEQYFGPGTRLTVT.